One sample yielded the 18 T cell receptor beta chains listed below, sequenced in a study of T cell responses to AZD1222 COVID-19 vaccine. Using immunoSEQ multiplex PCR, the repertoire was profiled, and TCRdb retains in-frame clones only, with some absent. The profile shows 150,000 to 250,000 clones, just over 90% of them singletons. Source: peripheral blood, taken 28 days after the second AZD1222 dose. These receptor sequences come from an adult who received the AZD1222 COVID-19 vaccine.

This clone occurred once. The V and J genes are TRBV7-6 and TRBJ1-6; D not certain. Trimming took 4 bases from V and 3 from J, leaving 13 bases between them. The V gene's germline CDR1 is SGHVS and CDR2 FNYEAQ. The CDR3 has 16 residues. The CDR3 region has the DNA TGTGCCAGCAGCTCCGAGCCGCGGGGCTATAATTCACCCCTCCACTTT. It encodes CASSSEPRGYNSPLHF.

J is TRBJ2-1 and V is TRBV28, with D hard to call. Germline-derived CDR1 and CDR2 are MDHEN and SYDVKM. The CDR3 has 14 amino acids. Trimming shortened V by 7 bases and J by 9 bases, and 19 bases separated the two germline ends. CDR3 in amino acids: CASKGRPYGGEQFF. CDR3 bases: TGTGCCAGCAAAGGACGACCCTATGGCGGTGAGCAGTTCTTC.

This clone was counted a single time. This sequence joins TRBV5-4 and TRBJ2-3; no reliable D call. The CDR3 is made up of 16 amino acids. In germline, CDR1 is SGHNT, CDR2 YYREEE (reference sequence). V gave up 0 bases and J gave up 2 bases, with 13 bases separating them. The CDR3 sequence: CASSLESSRLTDTQYF. For the CDR3, the DNA is TGTGCCAGCAGCTTGGAAAGTAGCAGACTCACAGATACGCAGTATTTT. The full variable domain, its missing parts supplied by reference TRBV5-4 and TRBJ2-3, is ETGVTQSPTHLIKTRGQQVTLRCSSQSGHNTVSWYQQALGQGPQFIFQYYREEENGRGNFPPRFSGLQFPNYSSELNVNALELDDSALYLCASSLESSRLTDTQYFGPGTRLTVL.

The gene calls are TRBV6-5 and TRBJ1-2; D is undetermined. Germline CDR1 and CDR2: MNHEY and SVGAGI. V lost 6 bases to trimming and J lost 7 bases, with 21 bases between them. The length of the CDR3 is 15 residues. The CDR3 DNA follows: TGTGCCAGCAGCCCCGACACGGAGGCGCCCGGTGGCTACACCTTC. Translation: CASSPDTEAPGGYTF.

A note on this clone: An end of the junction differs from the germline gene, which may be a read error. The CDR3 nucleotides are TGTGCTAGCAGCTTAGTCGGAACAGATACGCAGTATTTT. This translates into CASSLVGTDTQYF. The chain combines TRBV7-7 with TRBJ2-3; no clear D gene. The CDR3 loop spans 13 amino acids. CDR1 is SSHAT, CDR2 FNYEAQ, per germline (reference sequence).

The chain uses TRBV30 and TRBJ1-1; D remains unclear. Trimming shortened V by 2 bases and J by 5 bases, and 9 bases separated the two germline ends. The CDR3 has 12 residues. Germline V gives CDR1 GTSNPN, CDR2 SVGIG (reference sequence). CDR3 in DNA: TGTGCCTGGAGTCCGATGGGGACTGAAGCTTTCTTT. Residues: CAWSPMGTEAFF. The full variable domain, in which reference TRBV30 and TRBJ1-1 provide the parts outside the CDR3, is SQTIHQWPATLVQPVGSPLSLECTVEGTSNPNLYWYRQAAGRGLQLLFYSVGIGQISSEVPQNLSASRPQDRQFILSSKKLLLSDSGFYLCAWSPMGTEAFFGQGTRLTVV.

CDR3 region: CASSPRTGLSGNTIYF. CDR3 bases: TGTGCCAGCAGCCCACGGACAGGACTATCTGGAAACACCATATATTTT. This chain joins TRBV7-8 and TRBJ1-3, with TRBD1 matching over 7 bases. Per germline, CDR1 SGHVS and CDR2 FQNEAQ. Trimming at V came to 5 bases and at J to 1 base, leaving 8 bases not matched to a gene. The CDR3 spans 16 residues.

This chain joins TRBV28 and TRBJ1-1; D may be TRBD1 (6 bases). Germline CDR1 is MDHEN and CDR2 is SYDVKM. Trimming pared 6 bases from V and 0 bases from J, leaving 14 bases between. There are 15 residues in the CDR3. The CDR3 DNA sequence: TGTGCCAGCAGCCAAACCGGGACATTGAACACTGAAGCTTTCTTT. Its protein product is CASSQTGTLNTEAFF.

V is TRBV5-1 and J is TRBJ2-3, with 10 bases fitting TRBD2. The junction had 6 bases not matched to a gene; V was cut back by 4 bases and J by 4 bases. The CDR3 has 15 amino acids. CDR1 SGHRS and CDR2 YFSETQ come from the germline V gene. CDR3 nucleotide sequence: TGCGCCAGCAGCACAACTAGCGGGGCCGCAGATACGCAGTATTTT. This sequence encodes CASSTTSGAADTQYF.

The rearrangement joins TRBV20-1 to TRBJ2-7, with TRBD2 matching 9 bases. Germline V gene lookup returns CDR1 DFQATT and CDR2 SNEGSKA (reference sequence). The CDR3 loop spans 15 amino acids. The trim removed 3 bases at V and 1 base at J, leaving 7 bases unmatched. In nucleotides, the CDR3 is TGCAGTGCTAGTGTTAGCGGGAGAAAGTCCTACGAGCAGTACTTC. Translation gives CSASVSGRKSYEQYF.

The chain uses TRBV9 and TRBJ2-1; TRBD2 matches 13 bases. Per germline, CDR1 SGDLS and CDR2 YYNGEE. The CDR3 totals 13 residues. Losses at the gene ends were 1 base for V and 13 bases for J; bases not matched to a gene: 2. The chain's CDR3 is CASSVTSGRAQFF. DNA of the CDR3: TGTGCCAGCAGCGTAACTAGCGGGAGGGCCCAGTTCTTC.

The chain recombines TRBV20-1 with TRBJ2-3; perhaps TRBD1 as D (5 bases). V was trimmed by 5 bases and J by 7 bases, leaving 7 bases between them. Germline CDR1 reads DFQATT; CDR2 reads SNEGSKA (reference sequence). This CDR3 is built from 10 residues. The CDR3 sequence: CSALDNTQYF. CDR3 DNA sequence: TGCAGTGCTTTGGACAATACGCAGTATTTT.

The chain joins TRBV9 to TRBJ2-4; D is undetermined. Germline V gives CDR1 SGDLS, CDR2 YYNGEE. V was cut by 3 bases and J by 1 base, with 14 bases left in between. This CDR3 has 16 amino acids. The CDR3 is CASSGAPVGAKNIQYF. CDR3 in DNA: TGTGCCAGCAGCGGGGCCCCCGTGGGGGCCAAAAACATTCAGTACTTC. Complete variable domain (other parts from reference TRBV9 and TRBJ2-4): DSGVTQTPKHLITATGQRVTLRCSPRSGDLSVYWYQQSLDQGLQFLIQYYNGEERAKGNILERFSAQQFPDLHSELNLSSLELGDSALYFCASSGAPVGAKNIQYFGAGTRLSVL.

This chain links TRBV9 with TRBJ1-2; D is unresolved. Trimming left V 0 bases short and J 4 bases short, with 10 bases between. This CDR3 contains 14 residues. The germline V gene encodes CDR1 SGDLS and CDR2 YYNGEE. The CDR3 DNA reads as TGTGCCAGCAGCGTAGCGGCAGGCCGCTATGGCTACACCTTC. Its protein product is CASSVAAGRYGYTF.

Only one count was recorded for this clone. The chain is built from TRBV9 and TRBJ2-7; TRBD1 matches at 8 bases. Germline CDR1 reads SGDLS; CDR2 reads YYNGEE. The CDR3 extends over 15 amino acids. V trimming: 3 bases; J trimming: 3 bases; junction bases outside the gene matches: 8. As DNA, the CDR3 is TGTGCCAGCAGCGGCGGGACAGGCCTCGACTACGAGCAGTACTTC. It translates to CASSGGTGLDYEQYF.

This chain joins TRBV28 and TRBJ2-7; D is possibly TRBD1 or TRBD2 (5 bases each). Germline V CDR1 and CDR2: MDHEN, SYDVKM. The V gene lost 2 bases and the J gene lost 2 bases, with 10 bases spanning the gap. This CDR3 region has 14 residues. The DNA of the CDR3 is TGTGCCAGCAGTTTAATCGGGGCCCCCTACGAGCAGTACTTC. It specifies CASSLIGAPYEQYF.

The CDR3 coding sequence is TGTGCCAGCTCGAGACAGGGATACTACGAGCAGTACTTC. The encoded protein is CASSRQGYYEQYF. This chain joins TRBV18 and TRBJ2-7; 7 nucleotides match TRBD1. After removal of 6 bases from V and 3 bases from J, the junction contained 5 bases not matched to a gene. Germline lookup yields CDR1 KGHSH and CDR2 LQKENI. This CDR3 is 13 amino acids long.

This chain joins TRBV11-3 and TRBJ2-5; the D is unclear. The length of the CDR3 is 12 residues. CDR1 SGHNT and CDR2 YENEEA come from the germline V gene. Trimming stripped 5 bases from V and 6 bases from J, with 10 bases between. CDR3 DNA: TGTGCCAGCAGCAAAAACAAGAAGACCCAGTACTTC. Its translation is CASSKNKKTQYF.